The sequence of this T cell receptor beta chain was determined in a study of T cells expressing NK-cell markers. Across the study: It was sorted CD3+CD56-NKG2C+, CD3+CD56+NKG2C- and CD3+CD56+NKG2C+ T cells that provided the TCR beta repertoires. Seven HCMV-seropositive donors and one seronegative donor made up the eight sequenced donors. Study-level points and caveats: In several donors, these clonotypes also led the CD3+CD56-NKG2C+ fraction.

TCRdb reworked the 5' RACE reads into one entry per CDR3 protein, no DNA. This sample's table has about 400,000 distinct CDR3 sequences. For this clonotype: Antigen specificity is unknown.

Germline values: CDR1 ENHRY, CDR2 SYGVKD. There are 13 residues in the CDR3. This sequence joins TRBV10-3 and TRBJ2-4. The clonotype was recovered from a woman aged 45-60 years in good health. The sample taken for sequencing was blood T cells: a sorted CD56 or NKG2C T cell subset, CD4+ or CD8+ T cells, or bulk PBMC T cells (not recorded which). CDR3 in amino acids: CAISESDLNIQYF.